Listed below are T cell receptor beta chains from one sample, sequenced in a study of blood T cell repertoires in COVID-19. Here immunoSEQ multiplex PCR was the method, and the copy in TCRdb shows in-frame clones only, minus some. Of about 220,000 clones in the sample, roughly 89% were seen once. The specimen was PBMCs or T cells enriched from blood (not recorded which). The source of these receptors is a woman aged 40 to 49 who had recovered from COVID-19. Both conserved end residues are part of each CDR3. Fields, in order: D gene, J gene, clone size, V gene, CDR3 DNA, CDR3 protein. D genes are given only for firm matches. Expanded clones get a size class; other rows say once, few or many, or leave the size out.

NA,TRBJ2-5,NA,TRBV4-1,TGCGCCAGCAGCCAAGTTTCCTTGGAGACCCAGTACTTC,CASSQVSLETQYF
TRBD1,TRBJ1-4,NA,TRBV6-6,TGTGCCAGCAGCCCCGGACGCCGGGACAGGATTGAAAAACTGTTTTTT,CASSPGRRDRIEKLFF
TRBD2,TRBJ2-7,NA,TRBV7-9,TGTGCCAGCAGCTTAGGACTAGCGGGCGCCGAGCAGTACTTC,CASSLGLAGAEQYF
TRBD1,TRBJ2-7,NA,TRBV14,TGTGCCAGCAGCCAACATTACAGGGGCTACGAGCAGTACTTC,CASSQHYRGYEQYF
TRBD1,TRBJ2-5,NA,TRBV28,TGTGCCAGCAGTTTGTTCGGACAGGGGGAAGACGTGACCCAGTACTTC,CASSLFGQGEDVTQYF
TRBD1,TRBJ1-2,NA,TRBV28,TGTGCCAGCAGTTTACCCCGACAGGGGGGTAACTACACCTTC,CASSLPRQGGNYTF
TRBD1,TRBJ2-2,few,TRBV19,TGTGCCAGTACAAAACGGACAGGGGGCGAAGGGACCGGGGAGCTGTTTTTT,CASTKRTGGEGTGELFF
TRBD2,TRBJ2-1,NA,TRBV7-6,TGTGCCAGCAGCAGAGCCCCACTAGCGGGATACAATGAGCAGTTCTTC,CASSRAPLAGYNEQFF
NA,TRBJ2-3,NA,TRBV4-2,TGTGCCAGCAGCGCCCCGTCGGCAGATACGCAGTATTTT,CASSAPSADTQYF
NA,TRBJ1-2,NA,TRBV27,TGTGCCAGCAGAAGGTCAGGGCTCTATGGCTACACCTTC,CASRRSGLYGYTF
NA,TRBJ2-5,NA,TRBV3-1/TRBV3-2,TGTGCCAGCAGCCAAGAAACAGGCAGGGCTCAGGGAGAGACCCAGTACTTC,CASSQETGRAQGETQYF
NA,TRBJ2-3,NA,TRBV3-1/TRBV3-2,TGTGCCAGCAGCCTCCCGCCAGCCAGGGTCCTTTTGGATACGCAGTATTTT,CASSLPPARVLLDTQYF
NA,TRBJ1-2,NA,TRBV18,TGTGCCAGCTCACCAGAGGGTACCGGCTACACCTTC,CASSPEGTGYTF
NA,TRBJ1-2,NA,TRBV5-1,TGCGCCAGCAGCGGAGACAGTCCAGGCGGCTACACCTTC,CASSGDSPGGYTF
NA,TRBJ2-5,NA,TRBV27,TGTGCCAGCAGTTTGGGGCACGGGGGGGGACAGGAGACCCAGTACTTC,CASSLGHGGGQETQYF
NA,TRBJ1-3,NA,TRBV19,TGTGCCAGTAGTCCAGGATTAGAAGGAAACACCATATATTTT,CASSPGLEGNTIYF
TRBD1,TRBJ2-7,once,TRBV5-4,TGTGCCAGCAGCTGGGGGACAGGGAGCTCCTACGAGCAGTACTTC,CASSWGTGSSYEQYF
TRBD2,TRBJ2-1,few,TRBV18,TGTGCCAGCTCACCGGGACTAGCGGGAGATGAGCAGTTCTTC,CASSPGLAGDEQFF
NA,TRBJ1-4,NA,TRBV7-8,TGTGCCAGCAGACAGACAGCAAATGAAAAACTGTTTTTT,CASRQTANEKLFF
TRBD2,TRBJ2-3,once,TRBV5-1,TGCGCCAGCAGGCTAGCGGGAGAAGTAGATACGCAGTATTTT,CASRLAGEVDTQYF
NA,TRBJ1-2,NA,TRBV27,TGTGCCAGCAGTGTGTCCGGGATACAAGCTAACTATGGCTACACCTTC,CASSVSGIQANYGYTF
NA,TRBJ1-1,NA,TRBV9,TGTGCCAGCAGCGTAGGGGGAGGAAGAGCCGACACTGAAGCTTTCTTT,CASSVGGGRADTEAFF
TRBD1,TRBJ2-1,NA,TRBV24-1,TGTGCCACCAGTGACCCCGTGGGGGGGACAGGGCAGAATGAGCAGTTCTTC,CATSDPVGGTGQNEQFF
NA,TRBJ1-1,NA,TRBV5-6,TGTGCCAGCAGCTTGGCCGTGATTTTAGGGGCATACACTGAAGCTTTCTTT,CASSLAVILGAYTEAFF
NA,TRBJ2-2,NA,TRBV11-2,TGTGCCAGCAGCCCCTCTCAGGGGCTGTACACCGGGGAGCTGTTTTTT,CASSPSQGLYTGELFF
NA,TRBJ1-6,NA,TRBV6-5,TGTGCCAGCAGTATCGGTCACCATAATTCACCCCTCCACTTT,CASSIGHHNSPLHF
NA,TRBJ2-7,NA,TRBV11-2,TGTGCCAGCAGCTTGGACAGAACCGGCCCCTACGAGCAGTACTTC,CASSLDRTGPYEQYF
TRBD2,TRBJ2-1,NA,TRBV2,TGTGCCAGCAGTGTCGAGCGGGAGGTAGGCAATGAGCAGTTCTTC,CASSVEREVGNEQFF
TRBD1,TRBJ2-6,NA,TRBV28,TGTGCCAGCAGGGTTAACAGGGGGCCCGGGGCCAACGTCCTGACTTTC,CASRVNRGPGANVLTF
TRBD2,TRBJ2-2,NA,TRBV7-2,TGTGCCAGCAGCTTGGCTAGCGGCCCGGGGACCGGGGAGCTGTTTTTT,CASSLASGPGTGELFF
NA,TRBJ2-3,few,TRBV18,TGTGCCAGTCGCACGACAGGAATTACGCAGTATTTT,CASRTTGITQYF
NA,TRBJ2-3,once,TRBV3-1/TRBV3-2,TGTGCCAGCAGCCAGAACAGGGACACATCGCAGTATTTT,CASSQNRDTSQYF
TRBD1,TRBJ1-1,NA,TRBV29-1,TGCAGCGTTGGACAGGGGGCTACTGAAGCTTTCTTT,CSVGQGATEAFF
TRBD2,TRBJ2-3,NA,TRBV28,TGTGCCAGCAGTACCCGGTTTAGCGGGATGAGGATAGATACGCAGTATTTT,CASSTRFSGMRIDTQYF
NA,TRBJ1-2,NA,TRBV9,TGTGCCAGCAGCGTAGCCGAAGGGGGCTATGGCTACACCTTC,CASSVAEGGYGYTF
NA,TRBJ2-3,NA,TRBV3-1/TRBV3-2,TGTGCCAGCAGCCAAGTAGTGGGGGCTCGCACAGATACGCAGTATTTT,CASSQVVGARTDTQYF
NA,TRBJ1-1,NA,TRBV4-2,TGTGCCAGCAGCCAAAATCGAGGAGAAGCTTTCTTT,CASSQNRGEAFF
NA,TRBJ1-5,NA,TRBV4-3,TGCGCCAGCAGCCAAGATCTGAATGGTCGGGTTCAGCCCCAGCATTTT,CASSQDLNGRVQPQHF
NA,TRBJ2-4,NA,TRBV21-1,TGTGCCAGCAGCAAAGAAGGGAGTAGGTTAACAGCCAAAAACATTCAGTACTTC,CASSKEGSRLTAKNIQYF
NA,TRBJ1-4,NA,TRBV6-5,TGTGCCAGCAGCGACAGGATTAATGAAAAACTGTTTTTT,CASSDRINEKLFF
NA,TRBJ1-2,NA,TRBV24-1,TGTGCCACCAGTGATTTGGGCAGCTATGGCTACACCTTC,CATSDLGSYGYTF
TRBD1,TRBJ2-1,NA,TRBV7-2,TGTGCCAGCAGCCCAGGGACAGGGTGGGGCAATGAGCAGTTCTTC,CASSPGTGWGNEQFF
TRBD2,TRBJ2-7,NA,TRBV7-8,TGTGCCAGCAGCTTAGCGCGAGCGGGAGTTCTCTACGAGCAGTACTTC,CASSLARAGVLYEQYF
NA,TRBJ2-7,NA,TRBV5-1,TGCGCCAGCAGTCGCGACACCTACGAGCAGTACTTC,CASSRDTYEQYF
TRBD2,TRBJ2-1,NA,TRBV7-2,TGTGCCAGCAGCCTATCCGGGACTACCGGCAATGAGCAGTTCTTC,CASSLSGTTGNEQFF
NA,TRBJ2-1,NA,TRBV7-2,TGTGCCAGCAGCTCCCAGGGGACCACGTACAATGAGCAGTTCTTC,CASSSQGTTYNEQFF
TRBD2,TRBJ2-7,NA,TRBV5-1,TGCGCCAGCAGCGGCGGGGGGAGCACCTACGAGCAGTACTTC,CASSGGGSTYEQYF
NA,TRBJ1-5,NA,TRBV28,TGTGCCTCATCGGGGGACGACCAGTACAAGCATTTT,CASSGDDQYKHF